This entry describes one T cell receptor beta chain. This CDR3 is built from 12 residues. Trimming stripped 2 bases from V and 7 bases from J, with 8 bases between. The V gene's germline CDR1 is MNHEY and CDR2 SVGEGT. The source of the sample is a study of blood T cell repertoires in COVID-19. Background on the study: The United States, Italy and Spain were the sources of the acute and convalescent COVID-19 samples.

The assay was immunoSEQ multiplex PCR, and TCRdb's table has in-frame clones only and misses some. This table holds 100,000 to 150,000 clones, 75% to 90% found once. The sequence came from a woman aged 45-65 years who had recovered from COVID-19. The sequenced sample was PBMCs or T cells enriched from blood (not recorded which). V usage is TRBV6-2 or TRBV6-3 and J usage is TRBJ1-1; no clear D. CDR3 residues: CASSYAAYEAFF. In nucleotides, the CDR3 is TGTGCCAGCAGTTACGCCGCCTATGAAGCTTTCTTT.